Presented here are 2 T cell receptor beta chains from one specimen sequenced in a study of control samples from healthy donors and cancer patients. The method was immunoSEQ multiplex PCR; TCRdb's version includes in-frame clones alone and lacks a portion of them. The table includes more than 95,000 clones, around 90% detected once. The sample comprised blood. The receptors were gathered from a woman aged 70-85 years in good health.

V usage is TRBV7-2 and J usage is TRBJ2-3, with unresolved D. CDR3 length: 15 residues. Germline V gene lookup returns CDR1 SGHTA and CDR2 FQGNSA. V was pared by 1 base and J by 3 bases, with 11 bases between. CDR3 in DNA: TGTGCCAGCAGCTTAGATGTCACAGCTACAGATACGCAGTATTTT. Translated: CASSLDVTATDTQYF. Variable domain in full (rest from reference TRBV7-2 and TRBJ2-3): GAGVSQSPSNKVTEKGKDVELRCDPISGHTALYWYRQSLGQGLEFLIYFQGNSAPDKSGLPSDRFSAERTGGSVSTLTIQRTQQEDSAVYLCASSLDVTATDTQYFGPGTRLTVL.

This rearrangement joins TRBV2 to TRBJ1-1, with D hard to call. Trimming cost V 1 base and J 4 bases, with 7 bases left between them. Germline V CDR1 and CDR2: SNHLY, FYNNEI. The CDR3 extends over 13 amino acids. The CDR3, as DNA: TGTGCCAGCAGTGAAGAGCGATCCACTGAAGCTTTCTTT. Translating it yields CASSEERSTEAFF.